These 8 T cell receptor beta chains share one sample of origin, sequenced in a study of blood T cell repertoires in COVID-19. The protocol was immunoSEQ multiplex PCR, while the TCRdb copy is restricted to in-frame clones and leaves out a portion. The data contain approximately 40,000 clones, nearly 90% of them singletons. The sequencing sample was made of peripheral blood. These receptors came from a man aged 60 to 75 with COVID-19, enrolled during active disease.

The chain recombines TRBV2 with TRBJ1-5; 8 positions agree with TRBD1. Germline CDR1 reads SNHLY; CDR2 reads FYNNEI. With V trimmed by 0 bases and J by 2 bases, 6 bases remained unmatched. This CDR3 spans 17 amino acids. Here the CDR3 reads CASSEAGQGWRNQPQHF. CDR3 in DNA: TGTGCCAGCAGTGAAGCCGGACAGGGTTGGCGCAATCAGCCCCAGCATTTT.

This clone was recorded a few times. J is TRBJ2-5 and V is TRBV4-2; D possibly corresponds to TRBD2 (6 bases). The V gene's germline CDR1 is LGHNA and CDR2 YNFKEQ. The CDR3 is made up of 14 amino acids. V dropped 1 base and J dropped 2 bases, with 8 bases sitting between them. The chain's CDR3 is CASSQGREQETQYF. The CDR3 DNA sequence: TGTGCCAGCAGCCAAGGCCGGGAGCAAGAGACCCAGTACTTC.

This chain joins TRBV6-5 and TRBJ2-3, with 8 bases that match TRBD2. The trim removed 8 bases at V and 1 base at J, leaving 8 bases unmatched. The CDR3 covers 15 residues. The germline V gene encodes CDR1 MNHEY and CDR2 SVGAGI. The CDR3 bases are TGTGCCAGCGGTATTAAGACTAGCGGCACAGATACGCAGTATTTT. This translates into CASGIKTSGTDTQYF.

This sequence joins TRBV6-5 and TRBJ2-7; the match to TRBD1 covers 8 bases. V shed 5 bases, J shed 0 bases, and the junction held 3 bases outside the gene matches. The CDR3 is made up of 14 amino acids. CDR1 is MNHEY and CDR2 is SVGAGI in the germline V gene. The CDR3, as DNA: TGTGCCAGCAGTACCCAGGGGGCCTCCTACGAGCAGTACTTC. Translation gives CASSTQGASYEQYF.

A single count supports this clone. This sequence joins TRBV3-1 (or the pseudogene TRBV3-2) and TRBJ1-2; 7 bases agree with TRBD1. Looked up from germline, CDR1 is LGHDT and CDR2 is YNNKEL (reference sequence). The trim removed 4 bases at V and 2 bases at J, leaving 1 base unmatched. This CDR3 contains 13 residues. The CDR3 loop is CASSPGQNYGYTF. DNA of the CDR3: TGTGCCAGCAGCCCGGGACAGAACTATGGCTACACCTTC.

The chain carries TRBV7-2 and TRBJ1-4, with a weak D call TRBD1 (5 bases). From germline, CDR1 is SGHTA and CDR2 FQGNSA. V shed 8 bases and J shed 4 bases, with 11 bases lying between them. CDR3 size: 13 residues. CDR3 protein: CASQRQINEKLFF. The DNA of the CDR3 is TGTGCCAGCCAGAGACAGATTAATGAAAAACTGTTTTTT.

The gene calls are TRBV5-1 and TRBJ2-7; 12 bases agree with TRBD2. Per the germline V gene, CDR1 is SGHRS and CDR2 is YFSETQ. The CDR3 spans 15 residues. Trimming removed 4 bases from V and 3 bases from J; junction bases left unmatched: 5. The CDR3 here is CASSIGLAGSYEQYF. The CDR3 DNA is TGCGCCAGCAGCATAGGACTAGCGGGAAGCTACGAGCAGTACTTC.

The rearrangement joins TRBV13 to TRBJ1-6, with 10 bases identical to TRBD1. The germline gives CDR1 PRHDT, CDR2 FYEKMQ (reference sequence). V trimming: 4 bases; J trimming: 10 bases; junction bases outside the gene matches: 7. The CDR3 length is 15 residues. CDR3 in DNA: TGTGCCAGCAGCTCCCGACAGGGGGCGCGATCACCCCTCCACTTT. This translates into CASSSRQGARSPLHF.